The 21 T cell receptor beta chains given below trace back to one sample, sequenced in a study of blood T cell repertoires in COVID-19. Profiling relied on immunoSEQ multiplex PCR, and the TCRdb table lists in-frame clones only, not all of them. This table has roughly 300,000 clones, nearly 90% appearing once. The specimen sequenced was PBMCs or T cells enriched from blood (not recorded which). These receptors were collected from a woman aged 25-40 years who had recovered from COVID-19.

The chain links TRBV5-8 to TRBJ1-1; the D gene is possibly TRBD1 (5 bases). From germline, CDR1 is SGHTS and CDR2 YDEGEE. V was shortened by 3 bases and J by 5 bases, with 17 bases between the two germline ends. The CDR3 contains 15 residues. The CDR3 is CASSYKGPRTTEAFF. The CDR3 nucleotides are TGTGCCAGCAGCTATAAAGGACCGAGGACAACTGAAGCTTTCTTT.

This chain uses TRBV30 with TRBJ1-2, with D tentatively TRBD1 (5 bases). V lost 2 bases and J 6 bases, leaving 13 bases between the germline ends. The CDR3 has 13 amino acids. Per the germline V gene, CDR1 is GTSNPN and CDR2 is SVGIG (reference sequence). The CDR3 sequence: CAWSRQGGDGYTF. CDR3 nucleotides: TGTGCCTGGAGTCGTCAGGGCGGCGATGGCTACACCTTC.

This chain connects TRBV3-1 (or the pseudogene TRBV3-2) to TRBJ1-2; a possible D gene is TRBD1 (6 bases). V lost 3 bases to trimming and J lost 8 bases, with 10 bases between them. Germline loops: CDR1 LGHDT, CDR2 YNNKEL (reference sequence). This CDR3 comprises 12 residues. CDR3 region: CASSQGASGYTF. CDR3 sequence (DNA): TGTGCCAGCAGCCAGGGGGCGTCGGGCTACACCTTC.

The V and J genes are TRBV10-3 and TRBJ1-1, with a weak D call TRBD1 (6 bases). The CDR3 is 13 amino acids. From germline, CDR1 is ENHRY and CDR2 SYGVKD. The V gene lost 6 bases and the J gene lost 1 base, with 9 bases spanning the gap. The CDR3 bases are TGTGCCATCAGCCTGGACAGGAACACTGAAGCTTTCTTT. Translated: CAISLDRNTEAFF.

The chain employs TRBV4-1 and TRBJ1-4, with D tentatively TRBD1 (5 bases). Germline CDR1 reads MGHRA; CDR2 reads YSYEKL. V shed 4 bases and J shed 0 bases, with 6 bases lying between them. CDR3 length: 14 amino acids. CDR3 loop: CASSLRATNEKLFF. CDR3 DNA sequence: TGCGCCAGCAGCCTCAGGGCAACTAATGAAAAACTGTTTTTT.

V and J are TRBV30 and TRBJ1-6; D remains unclear. The CDR3 length is 13 residues. Germline CDR1 GTSNPN, CDR2 SVGIG (reference sequence). V gave up 3 bases and J gave up 5 bases, with 8 bases separating them. The DNA of the CDR3 is TGTGCCTGGAGGACGGAGAATAATTCACCCCTCCACTTT. Protein: CAWRTENNSPLHF. Full variable domain (rest looked up from reference TRBV30 and TRBJ1-6): SQTIHQWPATLVQPVGSPLSLECTVEGTSNPNLYWYRQAAGRGLQLLFYSVGIGQISSEVPQNLSASRPQDRQFILSSKKLLLSDSGFYLCAWRTENNSPLHFGNGTRLTVT.

Turning to this clone: This sample also contains other DNA sequences that code for the same CDR3. Written as DNA, the CDR3 is TGCGCCAGCAGCTTAGGAGACTCCTACAATGAGCAGTTCTTC. It yields the protein CASSLGDSYNEQFF. The chain is built from TRBV5-1 and TRBJ2-1; D unresolved. This CDR3 comprises 14 residues. The germline V gene has CDR1 SGHRS and CDR2 YFSETQ. The germline V and J ends were trimmed by 2 bases and 0 bases, with 6 bases remaining between them.

The CDR3 loop is CSASSGGAREQFF. CDR3 DNA sequence: TGCAGTGCTAGTAGCGGGGGGGCACGGGAGCAGTTCTTC. The V gene is TRBV20-1, the J gene TRBJ2-1; 11 positions match TRBD2. This CDR3 is 13 amino acids long. Trimming cost V 3 bases and J 10 bases; bases outside gene matches: 5. The germline V gene encodes CDR1 DFQATT and CDR2 SNEGSKA (reference sequence).

The chain joins TRBV4-1 to TRBJ1-2; D is unresolved. V lost 0 bases, J lost 4 bases, and 15 bases lay in between. The V gene's germline CDR1 is MGHRA and CDR2 YSYEKL. The CDR3 is 16 residues long. CDR3 nucleotide sequence: TGCGCCAGCAGCCAAGACGCCGACATCACGGCCTATGGCTACACCTTC. This translates into CASSQDADITAYGYTF.

V gene TRBV19 combines with J gene TRBJ1-1; 7 nucleotides match TRBD1. CDR3 length: 16 amino acids. The trim removed 6 bases at V and 1 base at J, leaving 11 bases unmatched. CDR1 is LNHDA, CDR2 SQIVND, per germline (reference sequence). The CDR3 sequence is CASRPQTGRRNTEAFF. The DNA for the CDR3 is TGTGCCAGTAGACCCCAGACAGGGAGACGGAACACTGAAGCTTTCTTT.

This clone has a handful of counts. This chain uses TRBV18 with TRBJ1-1; D remains unclear. V was cut by 3 bases and J by 4 bases, with 9 bases left in between. The length of the CDR3 is 13 residues. Germline CDR1 and CDR2: KGHSH and LQKENI. The DNA of the CDR3 is TGTGCCAGCTCACCCAGGTTGGGCACTGAAGCTTTCTTT. It yields the protein CASSPRLGTEAFF.

This clone was detected once. The chain recombines TRBV10-3 with TRBJ1-1, with 7 positions matching TRBD1. Germline V gene data show CDR1 as ENHRY and CDR2 as SYGVKD. J was trimmed by 6 bases and V by 4 bases; bases with no gene match: 5. The CDR3 runs to 13 residues. DNA of the CDR3: TGTGCCATCAGTGGGCAGGGGGAGGCTGAAGCTTTCTTT. It encodes CAISGQGEAEAFF.

The sample holds a few counts of this clone. The gene calls are TRBV6-5 and TRBJ2-6; D not certain. Germline CDR1 is MNHEY and CDR2 is SVGAGI. Trimming cost V 5 bases and J 1 base, with 9 bases left between them. The CDR3 length is 15 residues. The CDR3 coding sequence is TGTGCCAGCAGTCTAGACGGTTCTGGGGCCAACGTCCTGACTTTC. It encodes CASSLDGSGANVLTF.

The rearrangement joins TRBV15 to TRBJ1-1; 8 bases are a match to TRBD1. This CDR3 spans 16 amino acids. Trimming cost V 0 bases and J 5 bases; bases outside gene matches: 8. The germline CDR1 and CDR2 sequences are LNHNV and YYDKDF (reference sequence). The CDR3 region has the DNA TGTGCCACCAGCAGAGATCTTGGACAGGGTGGAACTGAAGCTTTCTTT. Encoded protein: CATSRDLGQGGTEAFF. Using reference TRBV15 and TRBJ1-1 for the parts outside the CDR3, the full variable domain is DAMVIQNPRYQVTQFGKPVTLSCSQTLNHNVMYWYQQKSSQAPKLLFHYYDKDFNNEADTPDNFQSRRPNTSFCFLDIRSPGLGDTAMYLCATSRDLGQGGTEAFFGQGTRLTVV.

The chain links TRBV5-6 to TRBJ1-5; the D gene is possibly TRBD1 (6 bases). The V end was cut by 4 bases, the J end by 4 bases, with 12 bases between. Looked up from germline, CDR1 is SGHDT and CDR2 is YYEEEE. The CDR3 covers 14 residues. This CDR3 is CASSQQGSNQPQHF. In DNA, the CDR3 is TGTGCCAGCAGCCAACAGGGATCAAATCAGCCCCAGCATTTT.

J is TRBJ1-2 and V is TRBV25-1; D perhaps matches TRBD1 (6 bases). V was shortened by 3 bases and J by 4 bases, with 6 bases between the two germline ends. This CDR3 comprises 12 residues. Germline V CDR1 and CDR2: MGHDK, SYGVNS. The DNA for the CDR3 is TGTGCCAGCAGTGACAGGGGCTATGGCTACACCTTC. This encodes CASSDRGYGYTF.

The chain employs TRBV7-2 and TRBJ1-6; the D gene is possibly TRBD1 (6 bases). Germline V CDR1 and CDR2: SGHTA, FQGNSA. V lost 5 bases and J lost 6, with 11 bases in between. The CDR3 has 14 amino acids. Here the CDR3 reads CASSGGASNSPLHF. Written as DNA, the CDR3 is TGTGCCAGCAGCGGGGGGGCCAGTAATTCACCCCTCCACTTT.

The chain carries TRBV13 and TRBJ1-3; tentative D call: TRBD1 (6 bases). V lost 0 bases to trimming and J lost 0 bases, with 6 bases between them. The CDR3 spans 15 residues. Germline V lookup: CDR1 PRHDT, CDR2 FYEKMQ (reference sequence). The CDR3 here is CASSLGQGSGNTIYF. In nucleotides, the CDR3 is TGTGCCAGCAGCTTAGGACAGGGCTCTGGAAACACCATATATTTT.

The J gene is TRBJ1-2, the V gene TRBV9; 7 bases are a match to TRBD1. Losses at the gene ends were 5 bases for V and 8 bases for J; bases not matched to a gene: 6. This CDR3 contains 12 residues. CDR1 and CDR2 (germline): SGDLS, YYNGEE. In DNA form, the CDR3 reads TGTGCCAGCAGAAGGGGGCCCGAGGGCTACACCTTC. Amino acid sequence: CASRRGPEGYTF.

CDR3 protein: CASSGLDTQYF. As DNA, the CDR3 is TGTGCCAGCAGCGGGCTCGATACGCAGTATTTT. This chain uses TRBV7-2 with TRBJ2-3; D remains ambiguous. Trimming removed 5 bases at V and 6 bases at J, with 6 bases between. Germline V lookup: CDR1 SGHTA, CDR2 FQGNSA. The CDR3 contains 11 residues.

Only a few counts were recorded for this clone. V is TRBV27 and J is TRBJ1-5; 7 nucleotides agree with TRBD1. The CDR3 runs 14 residues. Per germline, CDR1 MNHEY and CDR2 SMNVEV (reference sequence). The trim removed 3 bases at V and 8 bases at J, leaving 7 bases unmatched. The CDR3: CASSFGRGEEPQHF. The CDR3 DNA is TGTGCCAGCAGTTTCGGCAGGGGGGAAGAGCCCCAGCATTTT.